What follows are 27 T cell receptor beta chains derived from one specimen sequenced in a study of early T cells in non-severe SARS-CoV-2 infection. TCRdb fed the 5' RACE reads into MiXCR, producing one record per CDR3 protein. Of approximately 80,000 distinct CDR3 sequences listed, more than 10% are singletons. The sequencing input was whole blood. The receptors were gathered from an adult who was a healthcare worker with PCR-confirmed SARS-CoV-2 infection or an uninfected control (not recorded which).

The chain links TRBV2 to TRBJ2-3, with 9 bases aligning to TRBD1. V was pared by 6 bases and J by 5 bases, with 9 bases of the junction left unmatched. The CDR3 contains 15 residues. Germline loops: CDR1 SNHLY, CDR2 FYNNEI. CDR3 nucleotides: TGTGCCAGCAGGGCACAGGGGGCAAAGGGAGATACGCAGTATTTT. Encoded protein: CASRAQGAKGDTQYF.

The table lists this clonotype with a few counts. V usage is TRBV20-1 and J usage is TRBJ2-5; maybe TRBD1 (5 bases). The V gene lost 1 base and the J gene lost 10 bases, with 7 bases spanning the gap. Per germline, CDR1 DFQATT and CDR2 SNEGSKA (reference sequence). CDR3 length: 10 amino acids. The CDR3 loop is CSARAQGQYF. CDR3 nucleotide sequence: TGCAGTGCTAGAGCCCAGGGCCAGTACTTC.

The chain links TRBV19 to TRBJ1-4; tentative D call: TRBD1 (6 bases). The CDR3 length is 14 residues. V gave up 10 bases and J gave up 4 bases, with 16 bases separating them. CDR1 and CDR2 from the germline V gene are LNHDA and SQIVND (reference sequence). The CDR3 nucleotides are TGTGCCACCGGGGGATGGACAGTTAATGAAAAACTGTTTTTT. It specifies CATGGWTVNEKLFF.

This chain connects TRBV12-3 or TRBV12-4 to TRBJ1-2, with 8 nucleotides matching TRBD1. The CDR3 is made up of 15 amino acids. The ends lost 6 bases at V and 6 bases at J; junction bases unmatched: 12. The CDR3 region has the DNA TGTGCCAGCAGCCCCCTAAGACAGGGGTCGCATGGCTACACCTTC. Protein product: CASSPLRQGSHGYTF.

This clonotype was recorded a few times. V gene TRBV29-1 combines with J gene TRBJ1-6; D may be TRBD1 (5 bases). The germline gives CDR1 SQVTM, CDR2 ANQGSEA. V was pared by 6 bases and J by 10 bases, with 16 bases between. The CDR3 runs to 13 residues. The CDR3 region is CSVRDARGSPLHF. CDR3 nucleotides: TGCAGCGTGAGGGACGCCCGAGGCTCACCCCTCCACTTT.

This clonotype appeared a few times. The chain carries TRBV19 and TRBJ2-1, with 7 bases that match TRBD2. There are 15 residues in the CDR3. Per the germline V gene, CDR1 is LNHDA and CDR2 is SQIVND (reference sequence). V lost 5 bases, J lost 5 bases, and 9 bases stayed unmatched. The CDR3 reads CASSRGGGFDNEQFF. The CDR3 DNA reads TGTGCCAGTAGTCGCGGGGGAGGGTTTGACAATGAGCAGTTCTTC. Full variable domain (rest looked up from reference TRBV19 and TRBJ2-1): DGGITQSPKYLFRKEGQNVTLSCEQNLNHDAMYWYRQDPGQGLRLIYYSQIVNDFQKGDIAEGYSVSREKKESFPLTVTSAQKNPTAFYLCASSRGGGFDNEQFFGPGTRLTVL.

The chain links TRBV19 to TRBJ1-2; D is unresolved. The CDR3 is 13 amino acids. Germline V gene lookup returns CDR1 LNHDA and CDR2 SQIVND (reference sequence). V was trimmed by 10 bases and J by 3 bases, leaving 15 bases between them. The CDR3 protein is CATPDPSDYGYTF. The CDR3 DNA is TGTGCCACCCCCGACCCGAGCGACTATGGCTACACCTTC. The full variable domain, in which reference TRBV19 and TRBJ1-2 provide the parts outside the CDR3, is DGGITQSPKYLFRKEGQNVTLSCEQNLNHDAMYWYRQDPGQGLRLIYYSQIVNDFQKGDIAEGYSVSREKKESFPLTVTSAQKNPTAFYLCATPDPSDYGYTFGSGTRLTVV.

This rearrangement joins TRBV7-9 to TRBJ2-7; the D gene is possibly TRBD1 (6 bases). Germline CDR1 is SEHNR and CDR2 is FQNEAQ (reference sequence). The CDR3 has 14 amino acids. With 2 bases removed from V and 4 bases from J, the gap between germline ends came to 12 bases. The CDR3 loop reads CASSLTQGFYEQYF. The CDR3 nucleotides are TGTGCCAGCAGCTTAACTCAGGGGTTTTACGAGCAGTACTTC.

The table lists this clonotype with many counts. The chain links TRBV7-6 to TRBJ2-1, with TRBD2 identical over 15 bases. The V segment lost 5 bases and the J segment 10 bases; nucleotides outside the gene matches: 3. CDR1 and CDR2 (germline): SGHVS, FNYEAQ. This CDR3 contains 14 residues. CDR3 in DNA: TGTGCCAGCAGCACCGGGACTAGCGGGGGGGAGCAGTTCTTC. Protein sequence: CASSTGTSGGEQFF.

This clonotype was picked up many times. The chain joins TRBV21-1 to TRBJ2-5; TRBD2, the D gene given by the table, was not confirmed from the DNA. TRBV21-1 is annotated as a pseudogene. The CDR3 contains 17 residues. The CDR3 nucleotides read TGTGCCAGCAGCCCTCTGGGACTAGCGGGAGTACAGGAGACCCAGTACTTC. Translating gives CASSPLGLAGVQETQYF.

This clonotype was detected a few times. The chain has TRBV5-1 and TRBJ2-3; a possible D gene is TRBD2 (6 bases). CDR1 and CDR2 from the germline V gene are SGHRS and YFSETQ. This CDR3 region has 15 residues. V lost 0 bases and J lost 1, with 9 bases in between. CDR3 region: CASSLDSGRTDTQYF. CDR3 DNA: TGCGCCAGCAGCTTGGATAGCGGACGCACAGATACGCAGTATTTT.

This clonotype has a count of ten or more. The V and J genes are TRBV12-3 or TRBV12-4 and TRBJ2-1, with D tentatively TRBD2 (6 bases). The CDR3 extends over 14 amino acids. V dropped 7 bases and J dropped 2 bases, with 12 bases sitting between them. CDR3 sequence (DNA): TGTGCCAGCACCTCGGGGGACCCCTACAATGAGCAGTTCTTC. Translation gives CASTSGDPYNEQFF.

This clonotype was seen only a few times. This chain links TRBV20-1 with TRBJ2-3, with TRBD1 as a possible D gene (5 bases). The CDR3 extends over 14 amino acids. V gave up 3 bases and J gave up 1 base, with 11 bases separating them. Germline CDR1 is DFQATT and CDR2 is SNEGSKA (reference sequence). The CDR3 is CSARGPSGTDTQYF. The DNA of the CDR3 is TGCAGTGCTAGGGGGCCTTCCGGCACAGATACGCAGTATTTT.

This clonotype was picked up a small number of times. The chain combines TRBV2 with TRBJ2-3; the match to TRBD2 covers 7 bases. Germline lookup yields CDR1 SNHLY and CDR2 FYNNEI. The CDR3 runs to 13 residues. J lost 5 bases, V lost 11 bases, and 10 bases had no gene match. CDR3 nucleotides: TGTGCCGGGCAGCGGGATCTGGGAGATACGCAGTATTTT. Protein product: CAGQRDLGDTQYF.

This chain uses TRBV28 with TRBJ2-2; 13 bases line up with TRBD2. Germline loops: CDR1 MDHEN, CDR2 SYDVKM. This CDR3 is 16 amino acids long. With 6 bases clipped from V and 6 bases from J, the junction kept 7 bases outside the gene matches. The CDR3 DNA reads TGTGCCAGCAGGGACCATACTAGCGGGAGGGCCGGGGAGCTGTTTTTT. Amino acid sequence: CASRDHTSGRAGELFF.

The chain uses TRBV18 and TRBJ1-2; 7 nucleotides match TRBD1. V lost 4 bases to trimming and J lost 5 bases; unmatched junction nucleotides: 4. Germline V gives CDR1 KGHSH, CDR2 LQKENI. CDR3 length: 13 residues. The CDR3 DNA sequence: TGTGCCAGCTCACATGGACAGGAATATGGCTACACCTTC. It codes for CASSHGQEYGYTF.

This clonotype was observed at least ten times. The chain has TRBV12-3 or TRBV12-4 and TRBJ1-2, with 7 bases aligning to TRBD1. The J segment lost 2 bases and the V segment lost 4 bases, leaving 7 bases of the junction unmatched. This CDR3 region has 15 residues. The CDR3 spells CASSYPYRGNYGYTF. The DNA for the CDR3 is TGTGCCAGCAGTTACCCCTACAGGGGAAACTATGGCTACACCTTC.

The rearrangement links TRBV7-7 to TRBJ2-1, with 8 bases fitting TRBD2. Unmatched junction bases numbered 11, after V lost 5 bases and J lost 8 bases. The CDR3 runs to 15 residues. The germline V gene has CDR1 SSHAT and CDR2 FNYEAQ (reference sequence). CDR3 loop: CASSPRYGLADEQFF. The CDR3 DNA reads TGTGCCAGCAGCCCCCGCTACGGACTAGCCGATGAGCAGTTCTTC.

This clonotype was observed a few times. The chain combines TRBV9 with TRBJ2-1; 14 bases align to TRBD2. Germline CDR1 SGDLS, CDR2 YYNGEE. V lost 3 bases, J lost 10 bases, and 15 bases stayed unmatched. This CDR3 is 18 amino acids long. The DNA for the CDR3 is TGTGCCAGCAGCGGCGCTAGGGGACTAGCGGGAGAGCACCGGGAGCAGTTCTTC. It codes for CASSGARGLAGEHREQFF.

This clonotype was observed a few times. V is TRBV27 and J is TRBJ1-4, with D possibly matching TRBD1 (5 bases). CDR3 size: 13 residues. Trimming shortened V by 4 bases and J by 7 bases, and 10 bases separated the two germline ends. The V gene's germline CDR1 is MNHEY and CDR2 SMNVEV (reference sequence). The CDR3 region has the DNA TGTGCCAGCAGTTACCAGGGCGGTGAAAAACTGTTTTTT. It is translated as CASSYQGGEKLFF.

This clonotype was detected ten times or more. Written as DNA, the CDR3 is TGTGCCAGTAGTATCCCCGGGGGCTCCTACGAGCAGTACTTC. This encodes CASSIPGGSYEQYF. V is TRBV19 and J is TRBJ2-7, with TRBD2 as a possible D gene (6 bases). V gave up 3 bases and J gave up 0 bases, with 9 bases separating them. Germline CDR1 reads LNHDA; CDR2 reads SQIVND (reference sequence). The CDR3 has 14 amino acids.

The chain couples TRBV20-1 to TRBJ1-5; TRBD1 is a possible D gene (5 bases). The CDR3 has 12 residues. Germline values: CDR1 DFQATT, CDR2 SNEGSKA (reference sequence). The V end lost 6 bases, the J end lost 4 bases, and 10 bases lay between the germline ends. This CDR3 reads CSAWGGNQPQHF. For the CDR3, the DNA is TGCAGTGCCTGGGGCGGTAATCAGCCCCAGCATTTT.

The sample holds many counts of this clonotype. This chain joins TRBV2 and TRBJ2-3; D may be TRBD2 (7 bases). Trimming took 4 bases from V and 4 from J, leaving 18 bases between them. There are 16 residues in the CDR3. Germline CDR1 reads SNHLY; CDR2 reads FYNNEI. CDR3 DNA: TGTGCCAGCAGTGGCGTGGGGGGGCGGTCTGCAGATACGCAGTATTTT. Translated, it gives CASSGVGGRSADTQYF.

The rearrangement uses TRBV7-3 and TRBJ2-1, with 9 bases that match TRBD1. Germline CDR1 is SGHTA and CDR2 is FQGTGA. This CDR3 has 14 residues. Trimming cost V 7 bases and J 5 bases; bases outside gene matches: 6. CDR3 residues: CASTLGTGNNEQFF. As DNA, the CDR3 is TGTGCCAGCACCCTGGGGACAGGGAACAATGAGCAGTTCTTC.

The chain links TRBV27 to TRBJ2-7, with D possibly TRBD1 on 5 matching bases. CDR3 length: 13 residues. CDR1 is MNHEY, CDR2 SMNVEV, per germline (reference sequence). Trimming left V 4 bases short and J 2 bases short, with 9 bases between. The CDR3, as DNA: TGTGCCAGCAGTTATCAGGGCCCCTACGAGCAGTACTTC. It encodes CASSYQGPYEQYF.

The genes are TRBV18 and TRBJ2-7, with D possibly being TRBD1 (5 bases). Germline CDR1 is KGHSH and CDR2 is LQKENI. The germline V and J ends were trimmed by 0 bases and 2 bases, with 8 bases remaining between them. The CDR3 has 14 amino acids. The CDR3 DNA follows: TGTGCCAGCTCACCACCGAGCAGGGCCTACGAGCAGTACTTC. Translated, it gives CASSPPSRAYEQYF.

Ten or more counts support this clonotype. The chain combines TRBV5-4 with TRBJ2-1, with D perhaps matching TRBD2 (6 bases). The CDR3 has 15 amino acids. The V end lost 5 bases, the J end lost 0 bases, and 12 bases lay between the germline ends. The germline CDR1 and CDR2 sequences are SGHNT and YYREEE (reference sequence). The CDR3 loop is CASSETGDSYNEQFF. Written as DNA, the CDR3 is TGTGCCAGCAGTGAGACGGGGGACTCCTACAATGAGCAGTTCTTC.